This entry concerns a single TCR beta chain. V lost 3 bases to trimming and J lost 4 bases; unmatched junction nucleotides: 5. Germline V lookup: CDR1 SGHTA, CDR2 FQGNSA. This CDR3 has 15 residues. This sample was included in a study of T cell changes during pregnancy in multiple sclerosis. Assay used: immunoSEQ multiplex PCR; TCRdb lists only in-frame clones, some missing. This table has around 95,000 clones, 94% appearing once. This receptor was identified in a female donor in good health, enrolled as a control in a pregnancy study. V usage is TRBV7-2 and J usage is TRBJ2-3, with 9 nucleotides matching TRBD2. Sequenced material: peripheral blood, taken after pregnancy. CDR3 nucleotides: TGTGCCAGCAGCTTGGTAGCGGGAGCGGCAGATACGCAGTATTTT. This translates into CASSLVAGAADTQYF.